This TCR beta chain was sequenced during a study of shared clonotypes between healthy human individuals (dated by TCRdb to 2018 to 2021). Looking at the study overall: The cohort included a few men and two women between 18 and 49 years of age. For each donor, CD4 naive and CD4 memory were each given three plates, CD8 naive was given two plates, and CD8 memory was given one plate. To estimate repertoire size and how much clonotype sharing occurs between individuals, the study deeply sequenced the blood TCR repertoires of several healthy adults. Different laboratories and diverse techniques were used to prepare libraries and sequence TCR repertoires, to increase sequencing depth and limit assay-specific biases. Per donor, leukapheresis produced somewhere between about 0.8 and 9 billion PBMCs.

As regards this clone: Its antigen remains unidentified. No much larger clone exists at a distance of one base, and base qualities are not known.

General findings and caveats noted by the study authors: Clonotypes shared by all four sorted-subset donors showed higher generation probabilities than non-shared clonotypes. Rarefaction of sorted-subset datasets indicated incomplete sequencing despite the large sequencing depth. Sampling was restricted to blood, and TCR repertoires in tissues likely differ from the TCR repertoires found in blood. Across four donors, about 5% of naive CD4, more than 3% of naive CD8, 2.3% of memory CD4, and under 0.45% of memory CD8 clonotypes were shared. The small number of donors limited the genetic and exposure-history diversity represented. Estimated clonotype richness was generally larger for naive than for memory subsets. Pairwise subsampling led to the expectation that sequencing depth would affect the degree of clonotype sharing among donors.

The donors were healthy, HIV-negative adults with no recently reported acute infections or vaccinations. Every donor was a Caucasian adult residing in Nashville, Tennessee, USA. Magnetic negative selection was used to enrich CD4+ T cells, after which naive cells were positively selected on CD45RA and the negative fraction became the memory subset. Blood was obtained by leukapheresis, after which PBMCs were separated by Ficoll-Histopaque density gradient centrifugation and cryopreserved in liquid nitrogen vapor phase. Analytical flow cytometry was used to check the purity and quantity of each magnetically sorted T cell population. Genomic DNA was isolated from each sorted fraction and quantified by UV absorbance on a Nanodrop 2000c. Using the deep immunoSEQ assay, TCR CDR3 regions were amplified from genomic DNA by multiplex PCR. Extracted genomic DNA from each cell subset was distributed evenly across all wells of several immunoSEQ 96-well plates, and each plate was treated as a replicate. Each replicate PCR for sorted subsets received about 180 ng genomic DNA, equal to tens of thousands of T cell genomes. Purified libraries were quantified with a Qubit 3.0 fluorometer, sized on a Bioanalyzer 2100, and re-quantified with the KAPA Library Quantification kit. A separate single-read 150-cycle Illumina NextSeq 550 flow cell was used to sequence each immunoSEQ 96-well plate. Turning to the authors' computational methods: Because the immunoSEQ output included only junctional sequences and no quality scores, the filtering could not be the same as the filtering used for full-length reads. Sequences were annotated with PyIR, a Python wrapper for IgBLAST v1.9, and V/J genes and CDR3 were assigned using IMGT germline references. Reads were filtered out if the reads had weak V/J assignments (E-value above 1e-6), no CDR3, stop codons, out-of-frame junctions, or ambiguous translated residues. V3J clonotypes were defined as sequences sharing the same inferred V gene, J gene, and CDR3 amino acid sequence. Percentage overlap between repertoires was computed as shared unique clonotypes divided by the size of the smaller repertoire. Three approaches were used to assess repertoire richness: RTK rarefaction, the Chao1 estimator, and Recon v2.1 estimates of unobserved clonotypes. OLGA was used to compute generation probabilities for all TCRbeta clonotypes that the gDNA method yielded from several donors. Not all clones reach the TCRdb copy of this immuneACCESS table, which keeps in-frame sequences only. Checked studies attribute under half of the gap to unresolved V genes and leave the rest unexplained. The V and J calls and clone size were taken over from that table, and D and trimming were inferred from the DNA. The sample table lists 150,000 to 200,000 clones, approximately 92% of them with a count of one. The biggest ten clones account for around 0.067% of the sample.

The germline V gene sets CDR1 to WSHSY and CDR2 to SAAADI. Trimming takes 0 bases off V and 8 bases off J; junction bases not matched to a gene: 6. The CDR3 goes from the cysteine to the phenylalanine over 14 residues. Only the CDR3 region is kept as DNA, spanning 42 bases read in frame from base 1. This receptor was taken from a woman aged 25 to 45 in good health. The chain couples TRBV10-2 to TRBJ1-2, with TRBD1 identical over 7 junction bases. The sequenced material came from naive CD4+ T cells sorted from blood. What this sample's cell subset or site label stands for: CD45RA+ positively selected. CDR3 protein: CASSESTGQGGYTF. The DNA sequence follows: TGCGCCAGCAGTGAGTCGACAGGGCAGGGGGGCTACACCTTC.